The 21 T cell receptor beta chains listed next were all sequenced from one sample in a study of T cell repertoires in cytomegalovirus infection. TCRdb independently ran MiXCR on the reads; one entry per CDR3 protein. In the table there are around 530,000 distinct CDR3 sequences, 26% of which are singletons. Sequencing used PBMCs. The origin of the receptors is a human donor in good health (CMV status not recorded). Some clones in this sample may be carry-over from other donors' samples.

The gene calls are TRBV4-2 and TRBJ2-2; 15 positions match TRBD2. There are 19 residues in the CDR3. Trimming at V came to 4 bases and at J to 1 base, leaving 7 bases not matched to a gene. Per the germline V gene, CDR1 is LGHNA and CDR2 is YNFKEQ. The CDR3 DNA reads TGTGCCAGCAGCCCGGGACTAGCGGGAGGCCCTGGGAACACCGGGGAGCTGTTTTTT. Residues: CASSPGLAGGPGNTGELFF.

In this sample, this clonotype turned up a few times. This chain joins TRBV7-6 and TRBJ2-1; D is unclear. This CDR3 has 17 residues. V lost 3 bases, J lost 0 bases, and 15 bases lay in between. Germline V gives CDR1 SGHVS, CDR2 FNYEAQ. In DNA form, the CDR3 reads TGTGCCAGCAGCTTTACCTCCGGACGGATCTCCTACAATGAGCAGTTCTTC. Translating gives CASSFTSGRISYNEQFF. Full variable domain (missing parts from reference TRBV7-6 and TRBJ2-1): GAGVSQSPRYKVTKRGQDVALRCDPISGHVSLYWYRQALGQGPEFLTYFNYEAQQDKSGLPNDRFSAERPEGSISTLTIQRTEQRDSAMYRCASSFTSGRISYNEQFFGPGTRLTVL.

CDR3 region: CASSLEGFYNEQFF. The CDR3 nucleotides read TGTGCCAGCAGCTTAGAGGGGTTCTACAATGAGCAGTTCTTC. The chain is built from TRBV7-8 and TRBJ2-1, with a weak D call TRBD1 (5 bases). Germline V gene data show CDR1 as SGHVS and CDR2 as FQNEAQ. V was pared by 1 base and J by 3 bases, with 7 bases between. The CDR3 extends over 14 amino acids.

To note about this clonotype: At one end the junction does not follow the germline gene, possibly because of a read error. The chain links TRBV11-1 to TRBJ2-3, with 9 bases that match TRBD2. The CDR3 covers 14 residues. Germline loops: CDR1 SGHAT, CDR2 FQDESV (reference sequence). The CDR3 here is CASSVAGAKDTQYF. The CDR3 DNA follows: TGTGCCAGCAGCGTAGCGGGAGCCAAAGATACGCAGTATTTT.

This clonotype has just a few counts. This CDR3 reads CASSLPSTSADTQYF. In DNA form, the CDR3 reads TGTGCCAGCAGCTTACCAAGTACTAGCGCAGATACGCAGTATTTT. The rearrangement links TRBV7-6 to TRBJ2-3; TRBD2 matches 7 bases. Looked up from germline, CDR1 is SGHVS and CDR2 is FNYEAQ. The CDR3 consists of 15 residues. Trimming removed 2 bases from V and 4 bases from J; junction bases left unmatched: 6.

This clonotype was found once. The chain links TRBV28 to TRBJ2-3, with D hard to call. V lost 3 bases and J lost 0, with 13 bases in between. CDR3 size: 16 residues. Per germline, CDR1 MDHEN and CDR2 SYDVKM. CDR3 nucleotides: TGTGCCAGCAGTTTTAGACGGCTACGTAGCACAGATACGCAGTATTTT. Amino acid sequence: CASSFRRLRSTDTQYF. Supplemented by reference TRBV28 and TRBJ2-3, the full variable domain reads DVKVTQSSRYLVKRTGEKVFLECVQDMDHENMFWYRQDPGLGLRLIYFSYDVKMKEKGDIPEGYSVSREKKERFSLILESASTNQTSMYLCASSFRRLRSTDTQYFGPGTRLTVL.

Many counts were recorded for this clonotype. The rearrangement uses TRBV7-8 and TRBJ1-6, with 8 bases identical to TRBD1. Germline CDR1 reads SGHVS; CDR2 reads FQNEAQ. V dropped 3 bases and J dropped 7; count of bases not matched to a gene: 8. The CDR3 spans 16 residues. As DNA, the CDR3 is TGTGCCAGCAGCTTCCCGGACAGGGTGGTGAATTCACCCCTCCACTTT. It is translated as CASSFPDRVVNSPLHF.

The chain has TRBV11-2 and TRBJ1-3; the D gene is possibly TRBD1 (6 bases). V was clipped by 6 bases and J by 0 bases, with 9 bases between them. The CDR3 covers 14 residues. The germline gives CDR1 SGHAT, CDR2 FQNNGV. The CDR3 reads CASRVGGSGNTIYF. The CDR3 coding sequence is TGTGCCAGCAGGGTAGGGGGCTCTGGAAACACCATATATTTT. Filled out from reference TRBV11-2 and TRBJ1-3, the complete variable domain reads EAGVAQSPRYKIIEKRQSVAFWCNPISGHATLYWYQQILGQGPKLLIQFQNNGVVDDSQLPKDRFSAERLKGVDSTLKIQPAKLEDSAVYLCASRVGGSGNTIYFGEGSWLTVV.

This clonotype was observed at least ten times. The chain links TRBV6-1 to TRBJ2-1, with 7 nucleotides matching TRBD2. Germline lookup yields CDR1 MNHNS and CDR2 SASEGT. The trim removed 7 bases at V and 7 bases at J, leaving 4 bases unmatched. The CDR3 has 12 amino acids. The CDR3 sequence: CASIAGGNEQFF. CDR3 DNA: TGTGCCAGCATAGCCGGGGGGAATGAGCAGTTCTTC.

The chain uses TRBV6-2 or TRBV6-3 and TRBJ2-5, with 10 bases lining up with TRBD1. The CDR3 runs to 16 residues. J was trimmed by 4 bases and V by 5 bases; bases with no gene match: 10. Germline V CDR1 and CDR2: MNHEY, SVGEGT. The CDR3 bases are TGTGCCAGCAGTGAACGGGACAGGGGTCGAGGAGAGACCCAGTACTTC. Translating gives CASSERDRGRGETQYF.

The chain couples TRBV19 to TRBJ1-5; a weak D match, TRBD1 (5 bases). CDR1 is LNHDA, CDR2 SQIVND, per germline (reference sequence). V was trimmed by 6 bases and J by 3 bases, leaving 12 bases between them. This CDR3 comprises 14 residues. Written as DNA, the CDR3 is TGTGCCAGTAGGGACATTACCACCAATCAGCCCCAGCATTTT. It yields the protein CASRDITTNQPQHF.

The chain carries TRBV6-6 and TRBJ2-7, with TRBD2 matching 9 bases. Germline trimming cut 7 bases from V and 7 bases from J; bases unmatched to any gene: 14. Germline CDR1 MNHNY, CDR2 SVGAGI (reference sequence). The CDR3 runs 15 residues. The CDR3 nucleotides are TGTGCCAGCACCCGAAAGGTAGCGGGAGCGGAGGAGCAGTACTTC. Its protein is CASTRKVAGAEEQYF.

This clonotype was seen at least ten times. The chain links TRBV11-2 to TRBJ2-6; D not resolved. CDR1 is SGHAT, CDR2 FQNNGV, per germline. There are 14 residues in the CDR3. The V end lost 3 bases, the J end lost 3 bases, and 6 bases lay between the germline ends. The chain's CDR3 is CASSLGGGANVLTF. In DNA, the CDR3 is TGTGCCAGCAGCTTGGGTGGTGGGGCCAACGTCCTGACTTTC.

The V and J genes are TRBV29-1 and TRBJ2-3; 9 bases line up with TRBD1. The ends lost 6 bases at V and 4 bases at J; junction bases unmatched: 11. CDR1 and CDR2 from the germline V gene are SQVTM and ANQGSEA. CDR3 length: 15 residues. CDR3 DNA sequence: TGCAGCGTCTCTGGAACGGACAGGGGTCCAGATACGCAGTATTTT. Translated, it gives CSVSGTDRGPDTQYF.

Ten or more counts support this clonotype. The V and J genes are TRBV7-2 and TRBJ1-2; D ambiguous. V was shortened by 2 bases and J by 4 bases, with 14 bases between the two germline ends. Germline V gives CDR1 SGHTA, CDR2 FQGNSA. The CDR3 is 15 amino acids. The CDR3 DNA follows: TGTGCCAGCAGCTTAACGGTCCCGACCTTCTATGGCTACACCTTC. The encoded protein is CASSLTVPTFYGYTF.

A few counts support this clonotype. The chain recombines TRBV7-9 with TRBJ2-5, with D uncertain. The CDR3 covers 16 residues. Trimming took off 5 bases at V and 1 base at J, with 17 bases between the two ends. CDR1 is SEHNR and CDR2 is FQNEAQ in the germline V gene (reference sequence). The CDR3 region has the DNA TGTGCCAGCAGCCCGCCCCCGTCCGATTCCCAAGAGACCCAGTACTTC. It translates to CASSPPPSDSQETQYF.

This clonotype was seen ten or more times. This rearrangement joins TRBV7-6 to TRBJ2-3, with TRBD2 identical over 12 bases. Germline V CDR1 and CDR2: SGHVS, FNYEAQ. This CDR3 has 17 residues. Trimming took 1 base from V and 6 from J; bases not matched to a gene: 8. As DNA, the CDR3 is TGTGCCAGCAGCTTAGAGGCGGCTAGCGGGAGGGCTGATACGCAGTATTTT. This translates into CASSLEAASGRADTQYF.

This clonotype was counted at least ten times. The chain joins TRBV7-2 to TRBJ1-5; possible D gene TRBD1, 5 bases. This CDR3 is 13 amino acids long. Germline V gene sequence: CDR1 SGHTA, CDR2 FQGNSA. Trimming cost V 5 bases and J 7 bases, with 12 bases left between them. The CDR3: CASSPEGQQPQHF. The CDR3 coding sequence is TGTGCCAGCAGCCCCGAGGGGCAGCAGCCCCAGCATTTT.

In its sample, this clonotype was seen a few times. In DNA form, the CDR3 reads TGTGCCAGCAGCCCCTTTTTGGGAGGAGGGGAGACCCAGTACTTC. Its translation: CASSPFLGGGETQYF. This sequence joins TRBV7-2 and TRBJ2-5; D perhaps matches TRBD2 (6 bases). CDR1 and CDR2 (germline): SGHTA, FQGNSA. This CDR3 is built from 15 residues. The ends were cut back, 5 bases at V and 5 bases at J, with 18 bases in the middle.

V is TRBV4-3 and J is TRBJ2-2; no firm D call. V gave up 1 base and J gave up 7 bases, with 13 bases separating them. This CDR3 has 15 amino acids. Germline V gene lookup returns CDR1 LGHNA and CDR2 YSLEER. CDR3 DNA: TGCGCCAGCAGCCAAGTTTCTTGGTCTGGCGGGGAGCTGTTTTTT. Encoded protein: CASSQVSWSGGELFF.

The rearrangement links TRBV20-1 to TRBJ1-5; no clear D gene. Germline CDR1 reads DFQATT; CDR2 reads SNEGSKA (reference sequence). The CDR3 extends over 16 amino acids. Trimming left V 0 bases short and J 0 bases short, with 12 bases between. CDR3 DNA: TGCAGTGCTAGAGATTGGCAGCTCAATAGCAATCAGCCCCAGCATTTT. Encoded protein: CSARDWQLNSNQPQHF.